The 5 T cell receptor beta chains listed next were all sequenced from one sample in a study of T-cell reconstitution after alpha-beta-depleted transplantation in children. A library of TCRbeta sequences, prepared with unique molecular identifiers, was generated. Via MiXCR, TCRdb re-called the PCR reads, giving one row per CDR3 protein. The sample lists about 980,000 distinct CDR3 sequences, about 29% seen once, with roughly 28% in the top ten. The specimen comprised PBMCs, mostly from graft donor cells, sampled 360 days after TCRalphabeta/CD19-depleted stem cell transplant. The source is a boy under two years old who had a stem cell transplant for SCID, so the T cells may come from the graft donor.

This clonotype was picked up a small number of times. This chain links TRBV12-3 or TRBV12-4 with TRBJ2-7, with 9 bases fitting TRBD2. This CDR3 is 14 amino acids long. The junction had 5 bases not matched to a gene; V was cut back by 3 bases and J by 5 bases. CDR3 DNA: TGTGCCAGCAGTTTCGCGGGGGGGACCGACGAGCAGTACTTC. Residues: CASSFAGGTDEQYF.

This clonotype appeared a few times. The chain is built from TRBV10-3 and TRBJ2-7, with D tentatively TRBD2 (5 bases). The V end was cut by 3 bases, the J end by 1 base, with 19 bases between. CDR3 length: 17 amino acids. CDR1 is ENHRY, CDR2 SYGVKD, per germline. CDR3 in DNA: TGTGCCATCAGTGAAGGGAGACTTGGGGTTAAGTCCTACGAGCAGTACTTC. It is translated as CAISEGRLGVKSYEQYF.

CDR3 DNA: TGCGCCAGCAGCCAGGGGACAGGCTGGGATGAAAAACTGTTTTTT. It yields the protein CASSQGTGWDEKLFF. The gene calls are TRBV4-3 and TRBJ1-4; 8 bases are a match to TRBD1. Germline assignment: CDR1 LGHNA and CDR2 YSLEER. Trimming took 3 bases from V and 6 from J; bases not matched to a gene: 6. CDR3 size: 15 residues.

This clonotype was detected many times. The J gene is TRBJ1-1, the V gene TRBV20-1; no definite D call. In germline, CDR1 is DFQATT, CDR2 SNEGSKA (reference sequence). V was clipped by 1 base and J by 4 bases, with 1 base between them. The CDR3 contains 10 residues. CDR3 DNA sequence: TGCAGTGCTAGAGGCACTGAAGCTTTCTTT. Amino acids: CSARGTEAFF.

V gene TRBV6-5 combines with J gene TRBJ2-3, with D possibly being TRBD2 (5 bases). V shed 0 bases and J shed 7 bases, with 8 bases lying between them. The CDR3 extends over 13 amino acids. Germline CDR1 is MNHEY and CDR2 is SVGAGI. The CDR3 spells CASSYSTGYTQYF. The CDR3, as DNA: TGTGCCAGCAGTTACTCGACGGGGTATACGCAGTATTTT.